The TCR beta chain under discussion was sequenced for a study of CXCR3-negative and CXCR3-positive naive CD8 T cells. Broader study findings: CXCR3-positive naive cells had more hydrophobic TRB CDR3s than CXCR3-negative naive cells. Naive cells, whether CXCR3-negative or CXCR3-positive, had similar TRBV-TRBJ usage, while memory cells differed.

UMI-labeled 5' RACE TRB cDNA libraries were prepared from the cells. TCRdb re-called the 5' RACE reads; one entry per CDR3 protein, DNA not given. The listing contains about 2,700 distinct CDR3 sequences. Each CD8+ T cell subset was sorted in triplicate, 300,000 or so cells each. Within the CD8+ T cell compartment, naive cells were CD45RO-CCR7+CD27+CD95-. The CDR3 runs 14 residues. Germline values: CDR1 SGHRS, CDR2 YFSETQ. This clonotype shows up as medium-sized by frequency. Its target is not known. Sequenced sample: naive CXCR3+ CD8+ T cells from blood. Subset: CD45RO-CCR7+CD27+CD95- naive CD8+ T cells expressing CXCR3 (TNR3+). The V gene is TRBV5-1, the J gene TRBJ2-1. This receptor was taken from a human donor in good health. Some clones in this sample may be carry-over from other donors' samples. The CDR3 sequence: CASTWDGHYNEQFF.